Listed here is a single TCR beta chain. The antigen is unknown. Distinct nucleotide sequences in the sample also encode this CDR3. The CDR3 sequence is 14 residues long. CDR1 MDHEN and CDR2 SYDVKM come from the germline V gene. With 0 bases removed from V and 2 bases from J, the gap between germline ends came to 5 bases. This record belongs to a study of shared clonotypes between healthy human individuals. Across the study: The study drew on two women and a few men aged 18 to 49 as donors. Study-wide points: With a few donors compared, approximately 5.5% of naive CD4 clonotypes were shared. Only blood underwent sampling, and tissue repertoires likely differ. Incomplete sequencing of sorted subsets was indicated by rarefaction despite large depth.

Method: immunoSEQ multiplex PCR; TCRdb's copy keeps in-frame clones and lacks some. The top ten clones hold roughly 0.36% of a sample with roughly 2.2 million clones, over 90% of them seen once. This receptor was identified in a man between 18 and 29 years old in good health. Some clones in this sample may be carry-over from other donors' samples. The genes are TRBV28 and TRBJ1-3; D gene uncertain. The sequencing sample was made of naive CD4+ T cells from PBMCs. Documented subset: CD45RA+ positively selected. The CDR3 loop is CASSLWGPGNTIYF. For the CDR3, the DNA is TGTGCCAGCAGTTTATGGGGCCCTGGAAACACCATATATTTT.